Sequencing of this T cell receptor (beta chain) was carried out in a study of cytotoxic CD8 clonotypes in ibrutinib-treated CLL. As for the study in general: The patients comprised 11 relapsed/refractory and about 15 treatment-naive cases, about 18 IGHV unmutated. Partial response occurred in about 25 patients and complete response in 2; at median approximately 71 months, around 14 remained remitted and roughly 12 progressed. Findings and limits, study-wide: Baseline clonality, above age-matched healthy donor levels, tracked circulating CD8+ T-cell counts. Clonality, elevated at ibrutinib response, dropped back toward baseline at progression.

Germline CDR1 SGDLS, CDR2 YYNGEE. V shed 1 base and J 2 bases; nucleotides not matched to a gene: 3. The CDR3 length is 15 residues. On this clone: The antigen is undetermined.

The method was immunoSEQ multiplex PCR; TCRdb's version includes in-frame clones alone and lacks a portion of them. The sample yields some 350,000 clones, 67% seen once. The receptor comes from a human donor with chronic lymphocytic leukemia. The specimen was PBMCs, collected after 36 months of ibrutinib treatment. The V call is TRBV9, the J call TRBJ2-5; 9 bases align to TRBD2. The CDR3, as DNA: TGTGCCAGCAGCGTACAAAGCGGGGGGCAAGAGACCCAGTACTTC. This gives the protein CASSVQSGGQETQYF.